Below, 14 T cell receptor beta chains from the same sample are listed, as sequenced in a study of cytomegalovirus exposure and HLA in healthy donors (TCRdb year 2017). The library relied on the immunoSEQ multiplex PCR assay. Imported from immuneACCESS, the table was reduced by TCRdb to in-frame sequences with V and J called. These copies leave out some clones; in studies compared against another copy, an unresolved V gene accounts for under half, and the cause of the remainder is not known. The sample yields about 360,000 clones; 86% were counted once. The biggest ten clones account for roughly 0.75% of the sample. Sequenced: PBMCs. The receptors derive from a woman aged 18-30 years in good health and CMV-seronegative.

V usage is TRBV7-8 and J usage is TRBJ2-7; no definite D call. The germline V gene encodes CDR1 SGHVS and CDR2 FQNEAQ. Trimming shortened V by 2 bases and J by 7 bases, and 30 bases separated the two germline ends. The CDR3 is made up of 19 amino acids. DNA for the CDR3: TGTGCCAGCAGCTTATACGGAGCCAGCTACCCGGCGGTTGTTGGGGAGCAGTACTTC. Amino acid sequence: CASSLYGASYPAVVGEQYF.

The chain couples TRBV19 to TRBJ1-6; 10 bases fit TRBD1. Germline V gives CDR1 LNHDA, CDR2 SQIVND (reference sequence). Trimming took 5 bases from V and 10 from J; bases not matched to a gene: 14. The CDR3 sequence is 17 residues long. The CDR3 spells CASSLRGGQGGDSPLHF. CDR3 coding DNA: TGTGCCAGTAGTTTGCGGGGAGGACAGGGGGGAGACTCACCCCTCCACTTT.

The V gene is TRBV7-8, the J gene TRBJ1-4; D gene unclear. Germline V CDR1 and CDR2: SGHVS, FQNEAQ. This CDR3 has 15 residues. V was clipped by 0 bases and J by 3 bases, with 8 bases between them. CDR3 DNA sequence: TGTGCCAGCAGCTTAGCGGCCGGGGCTAATGAAAAACTGTTTTTT. Amino acid sequence: CASSLAAGANEKLFF.

V and J are TRBV14 and TRBJ2-1; 9 nucleotides line up with TRBD2. The V gene end was trimmed by 1 base and the J gene end by 8 bases; junction bases not matched to a gene: 9. Germline V gene lookup returns CDR1 SGHDN and CDR2 FVKESK. The CDR3 runs to 16 residues. In DNA, the CDR3 is TGTGCCAGCAGCCAAGTCAGCGGGAGGCCTGGGGATGAGCAGTTCTTC. Its protein product is CASSQVSGRPGDEQFF.

The chain couples TRBV2 to TRBJ2-7, with D tentatively TRBD1 (5 bases). Trimming removed 6 bases at V and 7 bases at J, with 13 bases between. The CDR3 contains 12 residues. The germline gives CDR1 SNHLY, CDR2 FYNNEI. The CDR3 spells CASRAAPGEQYF. The CDR3 nucleotides read TGTGCCAGCAGGGCAGCCCCAGGGGAGCAGTACTTC.

The chain has TRBV28 and TRBJ2-2; D perhaps matches TRBD2 (5 bases). Germline V gene data show CDR1 as MDHEN and CDR2 as SYDVKM. The CDR3 has 14 amino acids. Trimming stripped 5 bases from V and 7 bases from J, with 14 bases between. Written as DNA, the CDR3 is TGTGCCAGCAGTAATAACCACGGGATCGGGGAGCTGTTTTTT. It is translated as CASSNNHGIGELFF.

In this sample, this clone turned up once. This sequence joins TRBV27 and TRBJ2-5, with 9 positions matching TRBD2. The CDR3 loop spans 17 amino acids. V was pared by 2 bases and J by 4 bases, with 11 bases of the junction left unmatched. The germline CDR1 and CDR2 sequences are MNHEY and SMNVEV (reference sequence). As DNA, the CDR3 is TGTGCCAGCAGTTTAATCGGGATAGCGGGAGTCGCAGAGACCCAGTACTTC. Protein product: CASSLIGIAGVAETQYF.

V usage is TRBV18 and J usage is TRBJ1-5; TRBD1 matches 9 bases. CDR1 and CDR2 from the germline V gene are KGHSH and LQKENI. Trimming at V came to 3 bases and at J to 2 bases, leaving 5 bases not matched to a gene. This CDR3 comprises 16 residues. For the CDR3, the DNA is TGTGCCAGCTCACCGTACAGGGGGCTTGGCAATCAGCCCCAGCATTTT. Translated: CASSPYRGLGNQPQHF.

The chain has TRBV2 and TRBJ1-5; perhaps TRBD1 as D (5 bases). The CDR3 consists of 14 residues. Germline V gives CDR1 SNHLY, CDR2 FYNNEI. V was trimmed by 4 bases and J by 4 bases, leaving 11 bases between them. The CDR3 nucleotides read TGTGCCAGCAGTGGCACAGGCAAGAATCAGCCCCAGCATTTT. Its translation is CASSGTGKNQPQHF.

The CDR3 region is CASSQDDSFYNSPLHF. The CDR3 nucleotides read TGCGCCAGCAGCCAAGATGACTCCTTTTATAATTCACCCCTCCACTTT. The chain combines TRBV4-1 with TRBJ1-6; no clear D gene. The germline V gene encodes CDR1 MGHRA and CDR2 YSYEKL. The CDR3 consists of 16 residues. Trimming removed 0 bases from V and 4 bases from J, with 10 bases in between.

This chain links TRBV10-2 with TRBJ1-1, with 8 bases identical to TRBD1. The CDR3 runs 14 residues. With V trimmed by 4 bases and J by 2 bases, 3 bases remained unmatched. The germline gives CDR1 WSHSY, CDR2 SAAADI. CDR3 amino acids: CASSGQGTNTEAFF. Here the CDR3 DNA reads TGCGCCAGCAGTGGACAGGGGACCAACACTGAAGCTTTCTTT.

This sequence joins TRBV20-1 and TRBJ1-2; D possibly corresponds to TRBD1 (5 bases). Per the germline V gene, CDR1 is DFQATT and CDR2 is SNEGSKA (reference sequence). The ends were cut back, 5 bases at V and 8 bases at J, with 12 bases in the middle. This CDR3 comprises 11 residues. The CDR3 DNA is TGCAGTGCTCCCCCGGGGGAGGGCTACACCTTC. Its translation: CSAPPGEGYTF.

The chain couples TRBV9 to TRBJ2-7; 10 nucleotides match TRBD1. V shed 3 bases and J 6 bases; nucleotides not matched to a gene: 6. The length of the CDR3 is 14 residues. Germline values: CDR1 SGDLS, CDR2 YYNGEE. The CDR3 loop reads CASSDRDRGPEQYF. The CDR3 coding sequence is TGTGCCAGCAGCGACCGGGACAGGGGCCCCGAGCAGTACTTC.

The chain recombines TRBV5-1 with TRBJ1-1, with TRBD1 matching over 7 bases. V was clipped by 3 bases and J by 7 bases; unmatched bases: 12. The CDR3 runs to 15 residues. CDR1 and CDR2 (germline): SGHRS, YFSETQ. Here the CDR3 reads CASSSTTGLSNEAFF. The CDR3, as DNA: TGCGCCAGCAGCTCGACGACAGGGTTGAGTAATGAAGCTTTCTTT.